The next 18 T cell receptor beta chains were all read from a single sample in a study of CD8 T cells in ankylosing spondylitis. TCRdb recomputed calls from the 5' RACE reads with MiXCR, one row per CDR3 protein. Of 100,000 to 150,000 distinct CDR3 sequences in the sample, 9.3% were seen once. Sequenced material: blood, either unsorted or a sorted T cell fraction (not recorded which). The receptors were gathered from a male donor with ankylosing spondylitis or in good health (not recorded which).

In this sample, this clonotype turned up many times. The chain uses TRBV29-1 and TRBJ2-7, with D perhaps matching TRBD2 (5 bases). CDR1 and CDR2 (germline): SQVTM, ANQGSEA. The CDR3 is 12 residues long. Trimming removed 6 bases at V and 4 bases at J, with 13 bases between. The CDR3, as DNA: TGCAGCGTGACGGGGATGGGGTACGAGCAGTACTTC. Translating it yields CSVTGMGYEQYF.

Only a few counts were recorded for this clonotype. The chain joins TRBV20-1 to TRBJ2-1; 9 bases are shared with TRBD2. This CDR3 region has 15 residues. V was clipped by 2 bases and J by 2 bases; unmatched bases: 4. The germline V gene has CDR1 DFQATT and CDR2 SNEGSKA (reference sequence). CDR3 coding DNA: TGCAGTGCTAGATTTCCTAGCGGGACCTACAATGAGCAGTTCTTC. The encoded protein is CSARFPSGTYNEQFF.

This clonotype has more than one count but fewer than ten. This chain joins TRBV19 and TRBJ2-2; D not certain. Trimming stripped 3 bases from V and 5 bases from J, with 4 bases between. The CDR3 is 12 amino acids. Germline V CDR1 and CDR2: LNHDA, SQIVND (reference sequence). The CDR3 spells CASSISTGELFF. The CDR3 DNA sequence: TGTGCCAGTAGTATCAGTACCGGGGAGCTGTTTTTT.

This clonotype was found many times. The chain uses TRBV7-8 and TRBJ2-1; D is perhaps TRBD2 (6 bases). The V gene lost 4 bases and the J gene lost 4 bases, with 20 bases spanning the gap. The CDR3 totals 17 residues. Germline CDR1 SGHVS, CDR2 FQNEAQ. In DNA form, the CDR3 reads TGTGCCAGCAGCTCCGACAACCGGGACTTCTCTTACAATGAGCAGTTCTTC. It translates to CASSSDNRDFSYNEQFF.

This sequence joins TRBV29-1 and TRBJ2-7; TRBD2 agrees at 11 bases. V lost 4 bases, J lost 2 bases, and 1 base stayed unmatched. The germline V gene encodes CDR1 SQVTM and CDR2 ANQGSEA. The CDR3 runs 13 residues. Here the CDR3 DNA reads TGCAGCGTTGGACTAGCGGGAACCTACGAGCAGTACTTC. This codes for CSVGLAGTYEQYF.

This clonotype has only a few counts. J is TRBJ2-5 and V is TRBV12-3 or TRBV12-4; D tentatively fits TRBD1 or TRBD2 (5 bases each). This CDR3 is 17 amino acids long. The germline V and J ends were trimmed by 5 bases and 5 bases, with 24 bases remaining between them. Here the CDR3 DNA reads TGTGCCAGCAGTCCAATCTATGGGACCACCTGGGAGGAGACCCAGTACTTC. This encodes CASSPIYGTTWEETQYF.

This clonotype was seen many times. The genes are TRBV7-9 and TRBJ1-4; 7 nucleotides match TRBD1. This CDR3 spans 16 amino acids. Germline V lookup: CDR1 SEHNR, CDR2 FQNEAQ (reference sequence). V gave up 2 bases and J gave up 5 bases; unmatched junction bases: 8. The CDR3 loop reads CASSLLRQGTNEKLFF. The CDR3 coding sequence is TGTGCCAGCAGCTTACTCCGACAGGGTACCAATGAAAAACTGTTTTTT.

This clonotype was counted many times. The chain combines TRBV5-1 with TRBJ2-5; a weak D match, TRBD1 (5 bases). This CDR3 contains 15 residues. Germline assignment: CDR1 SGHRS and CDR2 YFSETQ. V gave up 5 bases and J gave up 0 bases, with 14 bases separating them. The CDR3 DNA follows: TGCGCCAGCAGACCTAGGGGTACTAACCAAGAGACCCAGTACTTC. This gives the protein CASRPRGTNQETQYF.

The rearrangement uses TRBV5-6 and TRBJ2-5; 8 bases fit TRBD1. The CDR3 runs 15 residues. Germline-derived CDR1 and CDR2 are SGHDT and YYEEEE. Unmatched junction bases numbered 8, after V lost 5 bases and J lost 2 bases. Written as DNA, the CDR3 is TGTGCCAGCAGGAACGGACAGGGCTGGCAAGAGACCCAGTACTTC. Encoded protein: CASRNGQGWQETQYF.

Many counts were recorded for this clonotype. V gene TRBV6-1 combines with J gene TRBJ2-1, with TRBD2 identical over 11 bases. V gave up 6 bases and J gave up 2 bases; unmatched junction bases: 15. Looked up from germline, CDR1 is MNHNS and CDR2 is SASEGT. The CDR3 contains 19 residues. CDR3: CASSLTRRLAGTTYNEQFF. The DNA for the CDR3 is TGTGCCAGCAGCCTAACCCGGCGACTAGCGGGGACCACCTACAATGAGCAGTTCTTC.

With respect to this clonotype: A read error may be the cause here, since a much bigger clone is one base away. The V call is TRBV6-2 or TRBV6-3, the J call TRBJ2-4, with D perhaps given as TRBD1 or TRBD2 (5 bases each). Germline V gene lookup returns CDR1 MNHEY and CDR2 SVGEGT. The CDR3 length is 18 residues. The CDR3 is CASSYGLGRALAKNSQYF. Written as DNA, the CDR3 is TGTGCCAGCAGTTACGGTTTGGGCAGGGCTCTAGCCAAAAACAGTCAGTACTTC.

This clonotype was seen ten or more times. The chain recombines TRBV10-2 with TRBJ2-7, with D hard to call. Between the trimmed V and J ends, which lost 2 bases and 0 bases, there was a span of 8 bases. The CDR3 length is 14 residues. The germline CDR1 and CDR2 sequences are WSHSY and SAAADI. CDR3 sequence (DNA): TGCGCCAGCAGTGAGCTCCAACCCTCCTACGAGCAGTACTTC. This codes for CASSELQPSYEQYF.

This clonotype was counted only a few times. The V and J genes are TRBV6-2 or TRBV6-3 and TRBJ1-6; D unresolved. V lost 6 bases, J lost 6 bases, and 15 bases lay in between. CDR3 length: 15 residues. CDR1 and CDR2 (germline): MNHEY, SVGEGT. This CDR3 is CASRISTASNSPLHF. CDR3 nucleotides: TGTGCCAGCAGAATCTCGACCGCGAGTAATTCACCCCTCCACTTT.

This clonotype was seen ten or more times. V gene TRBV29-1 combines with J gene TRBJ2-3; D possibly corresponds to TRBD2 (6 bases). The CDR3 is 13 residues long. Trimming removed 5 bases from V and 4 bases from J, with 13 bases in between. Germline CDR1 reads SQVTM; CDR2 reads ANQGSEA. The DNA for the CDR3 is TGCAGCGTTCGCGGGGCCTCGGCAGATACGCAGTATTTT. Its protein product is CSVRGASADTQYF.

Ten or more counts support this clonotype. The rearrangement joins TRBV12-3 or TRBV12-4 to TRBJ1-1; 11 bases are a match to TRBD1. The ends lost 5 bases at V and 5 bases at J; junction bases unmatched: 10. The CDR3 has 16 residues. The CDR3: CASSDPGQGVRTEAFF. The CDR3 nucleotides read TGTGCCAGCAGTGACCCGGGACAGGGGGTGAGGACTGAAGCTTTCTTT.

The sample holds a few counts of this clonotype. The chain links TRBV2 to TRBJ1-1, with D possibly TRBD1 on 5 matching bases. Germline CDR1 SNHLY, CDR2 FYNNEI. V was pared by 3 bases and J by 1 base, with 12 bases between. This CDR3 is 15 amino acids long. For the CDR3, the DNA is TGTGCCAGCAGTGATCGAGGACACAAGAACACTGAAGCTTTCTTT. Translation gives CASSDRGHKNTEAFF.

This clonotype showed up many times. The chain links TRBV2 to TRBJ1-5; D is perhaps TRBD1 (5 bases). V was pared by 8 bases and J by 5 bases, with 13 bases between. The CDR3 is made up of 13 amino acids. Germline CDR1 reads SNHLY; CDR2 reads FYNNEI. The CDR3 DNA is TGTGCCAGCTGTCTCGGCAGGGATCAGCCCCAGCATTTT. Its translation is CASCLGRDQPQHF.

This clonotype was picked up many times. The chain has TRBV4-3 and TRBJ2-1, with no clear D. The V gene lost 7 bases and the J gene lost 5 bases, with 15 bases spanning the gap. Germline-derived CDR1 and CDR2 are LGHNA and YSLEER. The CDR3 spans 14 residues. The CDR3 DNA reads TGCGCCAGCATCCCACGGGTTCGGGACAATGAGCAGTTCTTC. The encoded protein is CASIPRVRDNEQFF.